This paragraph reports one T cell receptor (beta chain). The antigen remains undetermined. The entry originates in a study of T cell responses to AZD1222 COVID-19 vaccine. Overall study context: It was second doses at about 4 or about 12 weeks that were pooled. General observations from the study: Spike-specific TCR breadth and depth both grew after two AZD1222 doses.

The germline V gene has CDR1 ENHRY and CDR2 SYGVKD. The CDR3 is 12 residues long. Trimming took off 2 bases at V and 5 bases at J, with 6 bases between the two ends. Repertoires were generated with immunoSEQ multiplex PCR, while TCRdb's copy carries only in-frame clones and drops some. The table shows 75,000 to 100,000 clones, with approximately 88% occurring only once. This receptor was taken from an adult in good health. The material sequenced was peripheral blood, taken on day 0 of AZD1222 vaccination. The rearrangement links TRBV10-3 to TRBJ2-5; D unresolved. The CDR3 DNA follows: TGTGCCATCAGTGAGATCGGGGAGACCCAGTACTTC. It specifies CAISEIGETQYF.